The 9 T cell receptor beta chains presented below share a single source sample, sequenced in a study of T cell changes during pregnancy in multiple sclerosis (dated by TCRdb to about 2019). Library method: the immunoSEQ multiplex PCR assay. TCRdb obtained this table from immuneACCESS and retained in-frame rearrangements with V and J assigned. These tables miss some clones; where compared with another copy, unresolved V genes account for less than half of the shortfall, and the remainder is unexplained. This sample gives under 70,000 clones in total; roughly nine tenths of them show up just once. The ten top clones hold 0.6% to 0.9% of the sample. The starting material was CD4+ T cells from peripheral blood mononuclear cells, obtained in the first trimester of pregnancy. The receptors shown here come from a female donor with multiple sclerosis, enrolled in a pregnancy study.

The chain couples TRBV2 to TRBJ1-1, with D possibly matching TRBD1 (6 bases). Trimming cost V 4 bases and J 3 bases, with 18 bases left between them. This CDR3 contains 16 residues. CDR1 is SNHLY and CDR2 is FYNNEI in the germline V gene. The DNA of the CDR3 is TGTGCCAGCAGTGTCGAACCAAGGGGGGGGTACACTGAAGCTTTCTTT. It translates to CASSVEPRGGYTEAFF.

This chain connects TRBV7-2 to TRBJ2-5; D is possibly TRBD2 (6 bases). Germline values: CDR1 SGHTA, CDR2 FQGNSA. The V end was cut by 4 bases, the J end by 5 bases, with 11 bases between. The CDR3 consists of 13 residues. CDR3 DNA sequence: TGTGCCAGCAGCTCCCAGCGGGTGGAGACCCAGTACTTC. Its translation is CASSSQRVETQYF.

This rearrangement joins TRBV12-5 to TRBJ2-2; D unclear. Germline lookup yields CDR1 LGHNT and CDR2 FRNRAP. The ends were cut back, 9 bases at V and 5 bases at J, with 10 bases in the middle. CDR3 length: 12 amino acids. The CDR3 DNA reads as TGTGCTAGGGCGGTCGAGACCGGGGAGCTGTTTTTT. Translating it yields CARAVETGELFF.

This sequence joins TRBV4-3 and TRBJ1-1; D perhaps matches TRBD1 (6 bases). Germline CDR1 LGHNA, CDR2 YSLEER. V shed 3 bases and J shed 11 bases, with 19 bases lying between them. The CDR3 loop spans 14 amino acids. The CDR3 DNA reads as TGCGCCAGCAGCCAGATGGGGGCTTCCACGGGGGCTTTCTTT. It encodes CASSQMGASTGAFF.

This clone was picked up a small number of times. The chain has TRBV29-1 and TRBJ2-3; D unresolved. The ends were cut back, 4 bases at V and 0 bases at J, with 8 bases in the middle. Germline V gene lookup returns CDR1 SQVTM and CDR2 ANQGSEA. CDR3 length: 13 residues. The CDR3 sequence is CSVVQPSTDTQYF. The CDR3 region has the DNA TGCAGCGTTGTACAGCCTAGCACAGATACGCAGTATTTT.

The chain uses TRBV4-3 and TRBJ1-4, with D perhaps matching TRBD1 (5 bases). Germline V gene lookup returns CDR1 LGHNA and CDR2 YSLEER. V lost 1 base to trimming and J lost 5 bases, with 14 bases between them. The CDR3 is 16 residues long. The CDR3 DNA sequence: TGCGCCAGCAGCCAAGTTCGGGCAGGGTTAAATGAAAAACTGTTTTTT. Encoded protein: CASSQVRAGLNEKLFF.

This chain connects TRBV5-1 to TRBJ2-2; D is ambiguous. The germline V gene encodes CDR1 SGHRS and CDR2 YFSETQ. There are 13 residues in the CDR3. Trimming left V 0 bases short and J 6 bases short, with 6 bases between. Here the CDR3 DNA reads TGCGCCAGCAGCTTGGGGGCGCCCGGGGAGCTGTTTTTT. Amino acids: CASSLGAPGELFF. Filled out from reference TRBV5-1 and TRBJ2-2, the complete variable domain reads KAGVTQTPRYLIKTRGQQVTLSCSPISGHRSVSWYQQTPGQGLQFLFEYFSETQRNKGNFPGRFSGRQFSNSRSEMNVSTLELGDSALYLCASSLGAPGELFFGEGSRLTVL.

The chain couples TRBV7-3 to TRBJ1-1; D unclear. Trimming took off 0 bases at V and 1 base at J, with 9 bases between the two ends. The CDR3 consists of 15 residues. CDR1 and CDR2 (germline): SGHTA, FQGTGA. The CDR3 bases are TGTGCCAGCAGCTTAACGCCGGGATCGAACACTGAAGCTTTCTTT. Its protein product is CASSLTPGSNTEAFF. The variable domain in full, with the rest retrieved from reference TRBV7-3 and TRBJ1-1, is GAGVSQTPSNKVTEKGKYVELRCDPISGHTALYWYRQSLGQGPEFLIYFQGTGAADDSGLPNDRFFAVRPEGSVSTLKIQRTERGDSAVYLCASSLTPGSNTEAFFGQGTRLTVV.

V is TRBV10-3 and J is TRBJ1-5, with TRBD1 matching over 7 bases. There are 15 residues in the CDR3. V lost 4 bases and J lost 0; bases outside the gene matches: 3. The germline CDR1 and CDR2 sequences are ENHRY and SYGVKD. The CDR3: CAISGGTVSNQPQHF. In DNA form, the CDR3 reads TGTGCCATCAGTGGGGGGACAGTTAGCAATCAGCCCCAGCATTTT.